These T cell receptor beta chains were read from a single sample in a study of blood T cell repertoires in COVID-19. Repertoires were generated with immunoSEQ multiplex PCR, while TCRdb's copy carries only in-frame clones and drops some. This sample has about 33,000 clones, with 80% to 90% found just once. The sample taken for sequencing was peripheral blood. These TCRs come from a woman of 80 years or more with active or convalescent COVID-19. Each CDR3 is given with its conserved first and last residue. The D gene is left open where the match is weak. Expanded clones get a size class; other rows say once, few or many, or leave the size out.

clone_size,d_call,v_call,j_call,cdr3_aa,cdr3_nt
NA,NA,TRBV11-3,TRBJ2-7,CASSLGGGNYEQYF,TGTGCCAGCAGCTTAGGCGGAGGCAACTACGAGCAGTACTTC
NA,TRBD2,TRBV5-1,TRBJ2-3,CASSLLAGARRVDTQYF,TGCGCCAGCAGCTTATTAGCGGGGGCCAGAAGGGTAGATACGCAGTATTTT
NA,TRBD1,TRBV19,TRBJ1-2,CASSINHRGSDYGYTF,TGTGCCAGTAGTATAAATCACAGGGGGAGCGACTATGGCTACACCTTC
NA,NA,TRBV29-1,TRBJ1-2,CSVGSAPGNGYTF,TGCAGCGTTGGTTCTGCTCCAGGGAATGGCTACACCTTC
NA,NA,TRBV7-9,TRBJ1-5,CASSPDGGPNQPQHF,TGTGCCAGCAGCCCGGACGGGGGTCCCAATCAGCCCCAGCATTTT
NA,TRBD1,TRBV28,TRBJ2-7,CASSFKGAQGEQYF,TGTGCCAGCAGTTTTAAGGGGGCGCAGGGCGAGCAGTACTTC
NA,TRBD1,TRBV30,TRBJ1-2,CAWRSTGGPYGYTF,TGTGCCTGGAGATCCACAGGGGGGCCCTATGGCTACACCTTC
once,TRBD1,TRBV7-8,TRBJ1-2,CASSSRGGTGGGYTF,TGTGCCAGCAGCTCCCGTGGTGGGACAGGGGGTGGCTACACCTTC
NA,NA,TRBV3-1/TRBV3-2,TRBJ1-5,CASSEEINQPQHF,TGTGCCAGCAGCGAGGAAATCAATCAGCCCCAGCATTTT
NA,TRBD1,TRBV7-6,TRBJ1-2,CASSLVVGTGGVGYTF,TGTGCCAGCAGCTTAGTTGTTGGGACAGGGGGCGTTGGCTACACCTTC
few,NA,TRBV28,TRBJ2-1,CASSSILAASSYNEQFF,TGTGCCAGCAGTTCGATACTAGCCGCAAGCTCCTACAATGAGCAGTTCTTC
NA,NA,TRBV3-1/TRBV3-2,TRBJ1-3,CASSPPTGSGNTIYF,TGTGCCAGCAGCCCCCCGACAGGTTCTGGAAACACCATATATTTT
NA,TRBD1,TRBV6-5,TRBJ1-1,CASRRDSNTEAFF,TGTGCCAGCAGGCGGGACAGCAACACTGAAGCTTTCTTT
once,TRBD1,TRBV9,TRBJ2-7,CASSVDHGQGYEQYF,TGTGCCAGCAGCGTAGATCACGGACAGGGCTACGAGCAGTACTTC
NA,NA,TRBV24-1,TRBJ1-4,CATSPGGGDEKLFF,TGTGCCACCAGTCCGGGGGGCGGTGATGAAAAACTGTTTTTT
NA,NA,TRBV6-1,TRBJ2-7,CASSEGRYEQYF,TGTGCCAGCAGTGAAGGCAGGTACGAGCAGTACTTC
once,NA,TRBV9,TRBJ2-1,CASSPANNEQFF,TGTGCCAGCAGCCCAGCGAACAATGAGCAGTTCTTC
NA,TRBD1,TRBV7-2,TRBJ1-2,CASSPGQLYGYTF,TGTGCCAGCAGCCCGGGACAGCTTTATGGCTACACCTTC
once,NA,TRBV28,TRBJ1-5,CASSLRRQGNQPQHF,TGTGCCAGCAGTTTGCGAAGACAGGGCAATCAGCCCCAGCATTTT
NA,TRBD2,TRBV12-3/TRBV12-4,TRBJ2-4,CASSLGGGEYF,TGTGCCAGCAGTTTAGGGGGAGGGGAGTACTTC